These 5 T cell receptor beta chains were all obtained from the same sample, sequenced in a study of blood T cell repertoires in COVID-19. The assay was immunoSEQ multiplex PCR, and TCRdb's table has in-frame clones only and misses some. The sample lists 250,000 to 350,000 clones, approximately 92% occurring once. The sequenced material came from peripheral blood. The receptors come from a woman in her thirties with COVID-19, enrolled during active disease.

The chain employs TRBV6-5 and TRBJ2-7; TRBD2 aligns across 7 bases. CDR3 length: 15 residues. V lost 0 bases to trimming and J lost 2 bases; unmatched junction nucleotides: 4. Germline V gene lookup returns CDR1 MNHEY and CDR2 SVGAGI. CDR3 in DNA: TGTGCCAGCAGTTACTCACCTAGCGGAGCCTACGAGCAGTACTTC. Its protein is CASSYSPSGAYEQYF.

The chain links TRBV28 to TRBJ2-7; no clear D gene. Trimming cost V 3 bases and J 3 bases, with 12 bases left between them. From germline, CDR1 is MDHEN and CDR2 SYDVKM. This CDR3 region has 14 residues. CDR3 protein: CASSFMYKHYEQYF. CDR3 in DNA: TGTGCCAGCAGTTTTATGTATAAACACTACGAGCAGTACTTC.

The chain is built from TRBV28 and TRBJ2-2; the D gene is possibly TRBD1 (6 bases). Germline-derived CDR1 and CDR2 are MDHEN and SYDVKM. V was trimmed by 4 bases and J by 7 bases, leaving 10 bases between them. CDR3 length: 13 amino acids. DNA of the CDR3: TGTGCCAGCAGTTGGCAGGGGTTCGGGGAGCTGTTTTTT. It yields the protein CASSWQGFGELFF.

This clone was observed once. The chain links TRBV18 to TRBJ2-5, with a weak D call TRBD2 (6 bases). Germline CDR1 KGHSH, CDR2 LQKENI. The CDR3 runs to 17 residues. Deletions cut 3 bases from V and 3 bases from J, with 20 bases between. CDR3 residues: CASSPPAASDPKETQYF. The DNA of the CDR3 is TGTGCCAGCTCACCTCCCGCCGCTAGCGACCCGAAAGAGACCCAGTACTTC.

The CDR3 nucleotides are TGCGCCAGCAGAGACAGGAGGATCCACGAGCAGTACTTC. Encoded protein: CASRDRRIHEQYF. The V call is TRBV10-2, the J call TRBJ2-7, with D tentatively TRBD1 (6 bases). Germline V CDR1 and CDR2: WSHSY, SAAADI. This CDR3 region has 13 residues. Trimming stripped 6 bases from V and 5 bases from J, with 14 bases between.